This is a list of T cell receptor beta chains from one sample in a study of early T cells in non-severe SARS-CoV-2 infection. TCRdb recomputed calls from the 5' RACE reads with MiXCR, one row per CDR3 protein. The sample holds about 59,000 distinct CDR3 sequences, less than 15% seen once. The material was whole blood, obtained at baseline. The source is an adult who was a healthcare worker with PCR-confirmed SARS-CoV-2 infection or an uninfected control (not recorded which). CDR3s include the opening cysteine and the closing phenylalanine or tryptophan. D genes are given only for firm matches. The listing skips clone size in some rows; elsewhere it reads once, few, many or a size class.

once	-	TRBJ2-3	TRBV2	CASISTQFHRGTGADTQYF	TGTGCCAGCATATCCACCCAATTCCACCGAGGCACCGGGGCAGATACGCAGTATTTT
many	-	TRBJ2-7	TRBV7-9	CASSRGNEQYF	TGTGCCAGCAGCCGGGGTAACGAGCAGTACTTC
-	-	TRBJ1-2	TRBV7-2	CASRPVIAGASIYGYTF	TGTGCCAGCAGGCCCGTTATAGCAGGGGCCTCAATCTATGGCTACACCTTC
few	-	TRBJ2-4	TRBV23-1	CASSQLDGVGIQYF	TGCGCCAGCAGTCAACTTGACGGGGTCGGCATTCAGTACTTC
many	-	TRBJ2-7	TRBV29-1	CSVDPQGSHEQYF	TGCAGCGTCGACCCACAGGGATCCCACGAGCAGTACTTC
many	-	TRBJ1-2	TRBV2	CASRPAALNYGYTF	TGTGCCAGCAGACCTGCAGCCCTTAACTATGGCTACACCTTC
few	-	TRBJ2-2	TRBV2	CASRLTGGELFF	TGTGCCAGCAGGCTTACTGGAGGGGAGCTGTTTTTT
many	TRBD2	TRBJ2-1	TRBV28	CASSLMVAGHEQFF	TGTGCCAGCAGTTTAATGGTAGCGGGACATGAGCAGTTCTTC
-	-	TRBJ1-4	TRBV28	CASSFEAGNEKLFF	TGTGCCAGCAGTTTCGAGGCAGGCAATGAAAAACTGTTTTTT
many	-	TRBJ1-5	TRBV4-1	CASSQWGRAGQPQHF	TGCGCCAGCAGCCAATGGGGCAGGGCGGGTCAGCCCCAGCATTTT
-	TRBD2	TRBJ2-7	TRBV11-2	CASSLSSGGETYEQYF	TGTGCCAGCAGCTTATCCAGCGGGGGGGAAACCTACGAGCAGTACTTC
-	TRBD2	TRBJ2-7	TRBV7-6	CASSSAGLAGLQYF	TGTGCCAGCAGCTCCGCGGGACTAGCGGGTTTGCAGTACTTC
-	-	TRBJ1-5	TRBV5-4	CASSLQGTDQPQHF	TGTGCCAGCAGTCTACAGGGTACGGATCAGCCCCAGCATTTT
-	-	TRBJ2-1	TRBV20-1	CSAQSIPHVTNNEQFF	TGCAGTGCTCAGAGCATCCCCCACGTGACCAACAATGAGCAGTTCTTC
many	TRBD2	TRBJ2-1	TRBV9	CASSVSPGGGYNEQFF	TGTGCCAGCAGCGTATCCCCGGGAGGCGGCTACAATGAGCAGTTCTTC
few	TRBD1	TRBJ1-5	TRBV19	CASSFQGANQPQHF	TGTGCCAGTAGTTTCCAGGGGGCTAATCAGCCCCAGCATTTT
many	-	TRBJ2-7	TRBV27	CASSPTGILSSYEQYF	TGTGCCAGCAGTCCAACAGGGATTTTGAGCTCCTACGAGCAGTACTTC
many	-	TRBJ2-6	TRBV27	CASSLRGPGANVLTF	TGTGCCAGCAGTTTAAGGGGACCTGGGGCCAACGTCCTGACTTTC
-	-	TRBJ2-5	TRBV20-1	CSARAGLQETQYF	TGCAGTGCTAGGGCCGGGCTCCAAGAGACCCAGTACTTC
few	TRBD1	TRBJ2-4	TRBV7-2	CASSLTGDTKNIQYF	TGTGCCAGCAGCTTAACAGGGGATACCAAAAACATTCAGTACTTC
-	-	TRBJ2-7	TRBV7-9	CASSLGASYEQYF	TGTGCCAGCAGCTTAGGGGCTAGTTACGAGCAGTACTTC
few	TRBD2	TRBJ2-1	TRBV20-1	CSARPSGGGSNEQFF	TGCAGTGCTAGACCCAGCGGGGGTGGGTCCAATGAGCAGTTCTTC
few	TRBD1	TRBJ2-3	TRBV12-3/TRBV12-4	CASTPTDRGPDTQYF	TGTGCCAGCACCCCCACGGACAGGGGGCCTGATACGCAGTATTTT
-	-	TRBJ2-1	TRBV3-2	CASSQEDLFSSYNEQFF	TGTGCCAGCAGCCAAGAAGATTTATTTAGCTCCTACAATGAGCAGTTCTTC
many	-	TRBJ1-2	TRBV7-9	CASSSQGVGGYTF	TGTGCCAGCAGCTCCCAGGGCGTTGGTGGCTACACCTTC
few	-	TRBJ1-2	TRBV6-7	CASSYRGVYGYTF	TGTGCCAGCAGTTACAGGGGCGTCTATGGCTACACCTTC
many	TRBD1	TRBJ2-1	TRBV27	CASSPGTVYNEQFF	TGTGCCAGCAGTCCGGGGACAGTCTACAATGAGCAGTTCTTC
few	TRBD2	TRBJ2-7	TRBV29-1	CSVGFSGTNEQYF	TGCAGCGTTGGATTCAGCGGGACCAACGAGCAGTACTTC
-	-	TRBJ1-2	TRBV6-1	CASSESTIFWEGYTF	TGTGCCAGCAGTGAAAGCACAATCTTTTGGGAAGGCTACACCTTC
-	-	TRBJ1-5	TRBV12-3/TRBV12-4	CASRGDSRGQPQHF	TGTGCCAGCAGAGGTGACAGCAGGGGTCAGCCCCAGCATTTT
many	TRBD1	TRBJ2-6	TRBV27	CASSAAGGDKTGANVLTF	TGTGCCAGCTCGGCGGCAGGGGGCGATAAAACTGGGGCCAACGTCCTGACTTTC
few	TRBD1	TRBJ1-2	TRBV27	CASSSSGTGGLGYTF	TGTGCCAGCAGTTCCTCCGGGACAGGGGGACTTGGCTACACCTTC
few	TRBD2	TRBJ2-7	TRBV3-1	CASSPGTSSYEQYF	TGTGCCAGCAGCCCCGGGACTAGCTCCTACGAGCAGTACTTC
many	TRBD1	TRBJ2-1	TRBV6-2/TRBV6-3	CAISRSGTGNNEQFF	TGTGCCATCTCGAGATCCGGGACAGGGAACAATGAGCAGTTCTTC
-	TRBD2	TRBJ2-3	TRBV7-2	CASSLDGGARIFPTDTQYF	TGTGCCAGCAGCTTAGACGGGGGGGCCAGGATCTTCCCCACAGATACGCAGTATTTT
few	-	TRBJ1-1	TRBV6-6	CASRGVNTEAFF	TGTGCCAGCCGGGGGGTGAACACTGAAGCTTTCTTT
-	TRBD1	TRBJ2-5	TRBV7-6	CASSRPAGTGGTETQYF	TGTGCCAGCAGCCGACCGGCCGGGACAGGGGGGACAGAGACCCAGTACTTC
few	-	TRBJ2-3	TRBV6-2/TRBV6-3	CASRPNIVDTQYF	TGTGCCAGCAGGCCCAACATAGTTGATACGCAGTATTTT
many	-	TRBJ2-3	TRBV9	CASSGERVFTDTQYF	TGTGCCAGCAGCGGAGAGCGGGTATTCACAGATACGCAGTATTTT
-	-	TRBJ2-4	TRBV4-2	CASSQDLRGVGKNIQYF	TGTGCCAGCAGCCAAGATCTAAGAGGGGTCGGCAAAAACATTCAGTACTTC
many	TRBD1	TRBJ1-5	TRBV24-1	CATSDSTGPEQPQHF	TGTGCCACCAGTGATTCGACAGGGCCCGAACAGCCCCAGCATTTT
-	TRBD1	TRBJ2-3	TRBV28	CASSQSGTGGYTQYF	TGTGCCAGCAGCCAGTCCGGGACAGGGGGCTATACGCAGTATTTT
-	-	TRBJ2-5	TRBV5-1	CASSLVVAETQYF	TGCGCCAGCAGCTTGGTTGTAGCAGAGACCCAGTACTTC
few	TRBD1	TRBJ1-1	TRBV20-1	CSARDRRNTEAFF	TGCAGTGCTCGGGACAGAAGAAACACTGAAGCTTTCTTT
many	-	TRBJ2-3	TRBV29-1	CSVDSLSLGAQYF	TGCAGCGTTGACTCTCTAAGCCTGGGGGCGCAGTATTTT
-	TRBD2	TRBJ2-5	TRBV11-2	CASSSGLAGNTQYF	TGTGCCAGCAGCTCTGGACTAGCGGGAAATACCCAGTACTTC
-	-	TRBJ2-7	TRBV7-8	CASSPMGGLSYEQYF	TGTGCCAGCAGCCCCATGGGGGGTCTCTCCTACGAGCAGTACTTC
-	-	TRBJ2-7	TRBV19	CATRGFSSSYEQYF	TGTGCCACCCGGGGGTTCTCCTCCTCCTACGAGCAGTACTTC
-	-	TRBJ2-2	TRBV18	CASSASNTGELFF	TGTGCCAGCTCGGCGTCCAACACCGGGGAGCTGTTTTTT
many	-	TRBJ2-2	TRBV7-9	CASSLETGELFF	TGTGCCAGCAGCTTGGAGACCGGGGAGCTGTTTTTT
many	TRBD1	TRBJ2-7	TRBV9	CASSPWDSSYEQYF	TGTGCCAGCAGCCCCTGGGACAGCTCCTACGAGCAGTACTTC
few	-	TRBJ1-1	TRBV18	CASSLSDVNTEAFF	TGTGCCAGCTCACTCTCGGACGTGAACACTGAAGCTTTCTTT
-	-	TRBJ1-5	TRBV27	CASSFAGDNNQPQHF	TGTGCCAGCAGCTTCGCAGGGGATAACAATCAGCCCCAGCATTTT
-	-	TRBJ2-1	TRBV20-1	CSATTYLGQGSERNEQFF	TGCAGTGCTACGACCTATCTAGGGCAGGGGAGCGAGAGAAATGAGCAGTTCTTC
few	TRBD1	TRBJ1-2	TRBV20-1	CSARGDREDNYGYTF	TGCAGTGCTAGAGGGGACAGGGAGGATAACTATGGCTACACCTTC